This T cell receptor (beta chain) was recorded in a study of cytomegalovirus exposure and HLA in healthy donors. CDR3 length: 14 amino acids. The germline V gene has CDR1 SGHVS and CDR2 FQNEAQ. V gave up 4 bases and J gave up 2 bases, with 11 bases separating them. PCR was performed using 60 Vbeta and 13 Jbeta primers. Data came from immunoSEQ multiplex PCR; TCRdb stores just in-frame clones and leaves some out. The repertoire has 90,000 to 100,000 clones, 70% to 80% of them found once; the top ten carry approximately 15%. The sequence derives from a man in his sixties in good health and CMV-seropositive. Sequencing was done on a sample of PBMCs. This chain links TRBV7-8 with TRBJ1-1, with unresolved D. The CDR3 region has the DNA TGTGCCAGCAGCTCCAAAAACAGCAACACTGAAGCTTTCTTT. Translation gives CASSSKNSNTEAFF.